This is a list of T cell receptor beta chains from one sample in a study of CD8+ T cells in alopecia areata. Profiled with immunoSEQ multiplex PCR; TCRdb holds only in-frame clones, not every one. In the table there are about 91,000 clones, around two fifths of which are singletons. Specimen: CD4+ T cells sorted from blood. Receptors originate from a human donor with alopecia areata. CDR3s include the opening cysteine and the closing phenylalanine or tryptophan. D genes are given only for firm matches. Some rows have no size entry. The others give once, few or many, or a class for an expanded clone.

clone size,CDR3 length,D gene,J gene,V gene,CDR3 protein,CDR3 DNA
.,13,.,TRBJ1-1,TRBV29-1,CSVERAQNTEAFF,TGCAGCGTTGAGAGGGCGCAGAACACTGAAGCTTTCTTT
few,15,TRBD2,TRBJ2-7,TRBV14,CASSRHLPGEGEQYF,TGTGCCAGCAGCCGGCACCTACCGGGGGAGGGCGAGCAGTACTTC
few,15,TRBD2,TRBJ2-4,TRBV4-3,CASSPSGGAKNIQYF,TGCGCCAGCAGCCCCAGCGGGGGAGCCAAAAACATTCAGTACTTC
few,12,TRBD1,TRBJ2-7,TRBV7-2,CASSRQGYEQYF,TGTGCCAGCAGCCGACAGGGCTACGAGCAGTACTTC
few,15,.,TRBJ2-1,TRBV29-1,CSVGQTSQSFGEQFF,TGCAGCGTTGGACAGACCTCCCAGTCCTTCGGTGAGCAGTTCTTC
few,13,.,TRBJ1-2,TRBV29-1,CTVATGGPSGYTF,TGCACCGTTGCGACGGGGGGGCCCAGTGGCTACACCTTC
few,13,.,TRBJ2-3,TRBV29-1,CSVRGRSTDTQYF,TGCAGCGTTCGAGGAAGGAGCACAGATACGCAGTATTTT
few,11,.,TRBJ1-3,TRBV2,CASDSGNTIYF,TGTGCCAGCGACTCTGGAAACACCATATATTTT
.,13,.,TRBJ2-1,TRBV30,CACRTSWHNEQFF,TGTGCCTGCCGAACTAGCTGGCACAATGAGCAGTTCTTC
few,14,.,TRBJ2-3,TRBV7-2,CASSPALSTDTQYF,TGTGCCAGCAGCCCAGCCCTTTCCACAGATACGCAGTATTTT
few,13,.,TRBJ1-1,TRBV29-1,CSVGRLLNTEAFF,TGCAGCGTTGGAAGGTTACTGAACACTGAAGCTTTCTTT
.,15,TRBD1,TRBJ2-5,TRBV15,CATSGTQGVQETQYF,TGTGCCACCAGCGGAACCCAGGGGGTCCAAGAGACCCAGTACTTC
.,15,.,TRBJ2-5,TRBV15,CATSRVTTVQETQYF,TGTGCCACCAGCAGAGTGACAACGGTCCAAGAGACCCAGTACTTC
few,11,.,TRBJ1-2,TRBV30,CAWNRASGYTF,TGTGCCTGGAACAGGGCGAGTGGCTACACCTTC
.,13,TRBD1,TRBJ2-5,TRBV29-1,CSVVNQGAETQYF,TGCAGCGTGGTCAATCAGGGGGCAGAGACCCAGTACTTC
few,11,.,TRBJ2-5,TRBV29-1,CSGGTSGTQYF,TGCAGCGGTGGGACTTCTGGGACCCAGTACTTC
.,11,TRBD1,TRBJ2-7,TRBV20-1,CSAQGAAEQYF,TGCAGTGCTCAGGGGGCTGCCGAGCAGTACTTC
.,16,.,TRBJ2-6,TRBV7-2,CASSLSVKSGANVLTF,TGTGCCAGCAGCTTAAGTGTGAAGTCTGGGGCCAACGTCCTGACTTTC
once,15,.,TRBJ2-5,TRBV11-2,CASSSEPGPKETQYF,TGTGCCAGCAGCTCTGAGCCGGGTCCGAAAGAGACCCAGTACTTC
few,14,TRBD1,TRBJ2-3,TRBV29-1,CSGEDRGTTDTQYF,TGCAGCGGGGAGGACAGGGGGACAACAGATACGCAGTATTTT
.,14,.,TRBJ1-5,TRBV27,CASSLQGTDQPQHF,TGTGCCAGCAGTTTGCAGGGTACCGATCAGCCCCAGCATTTT
few,12,TRBD1,TRBJ2-4,TRBV2,CASSRQGGTQYF,TGTGCCAGCAGTCGACAGGGTGGGACTCAGTACTTC
.,13,.,TRBJ1-5,TRBV2,CASSGNGPMPQHF,TGTGCCAGCAGTGGTAACGGCCCCATGCCCCAGCATTTT
few,12,.,TRBJ1-2,TRBV29-1,CSVETYADGYTF,TGCAGCGTTGAGACTTACGCCGATGGCTACACCTTC
.,15,TRBD1,TRBJ1-2,TRBV4-1,CASSHPGQGDYGYTF,TGCGCCAGCAGCCACCCGGGACAGGGGGACTATGGCTACACCTTC
.,12,.,TRBJ2-2,TRBV2,CASTPNTGELFF,TGTGCCAGCACGCCCAACACCGGGGAGCTGTTTTTT
.,14,.,TRBJ2-2,TRBV5-1,CASSGGQNTGELFF,TGCGCCAGCAGCGGGGGACAAAACACCGGGGAGCTGTTTTTT
.,16,.,TRBJ2-5,TRBV11-2,CASSLEAGRGQETQYF,TGTGCCAGCAGCTTAGAGGCCGGGAGAGGGCAAGAGACCCAGTACTTC
.,12,.,TRBJ1-1,TRBV30,CAWAPGDTEAFF,TGTGCCTGGGCTCCCGGGGACACTGAAGCTTTCTTT
.,18,.,TRBJ2-4,TRBV5-1,CASSPRRRQDTAKNIQYF,TGCGCCAGCAGCCCCCGGAGACGACAGGACACAGCCAAAAACATTCAGTACTTC